The rows below give T cell receptor beta chains drawn from one sample of a study of T cell repertoires in aging, cancer and after chemotherapy. TCRdb used MiXCR to reprocess the multiplex PCR reads, holding one entry per CDR3 protein. The sample includes approximately 1,800 distinct CDR3 sequences, 28% of them seen just once. Source material: blood. These receptors all come from a human donor with a solid tumor. CDR3s include the opening cysteine and the closing phenylalanine or tryptophan. A D gene is named only where the DNA matches it firmly. Clone size is not always given. Where it is, it says once, few, many or a class for expanded clones.

CDR3aa	CDR3nt	abundance	v_gene	d_gene	j_gene
CASSFLRENYGYTF	TGTGCCAGCAGCTTCCTCCGTGAAAACTATGGCTACACCTTC	few	TRBV5-6	.	TRBJ1-2
CASSLAGIVDTGELFF	TGCGCCAGCAGCTTGGCTGGGATCGTCGACACCGGGGAGCTGTTTTTT	.	TRBV5-1	.	TRBJ2-2
CASSLRRGWKQDTQYF	TGTGCCAGCAGCTTGAGGCGGGGGTGGAAACAAGATACGCAGTATTTT	medium-sized	TRBV5-6	TRBD2	TRBJ2-3
CASSYSRGGDYGYTF	TGTGCCAGCAGTTACTCACGGGGGGGGGACTATGGCTACACCTTC	few	TRBV6-5	.	TRBJ1-2
CASSLWKGTGGRETQYF	TGTGCCAGCAGTTTATGGAAGGGAACAGGGGGTCGAGAGACCCAGTACTTC	few	TRBV27	TRBD1	TRBJ2-5
CASKTTGESYEQYF	TGTGCCAGCAAAACGACAGGGGAGTCCTACGAGCAGTACTTC	.	TRBV28	TRBD1	TRBJ2-7
CSASVREGSNYGYTF	TGCAGTGCTAGCGTCAGAGAAGGATCTAACTATGGCTACACCTTC	.	TRBV20-1	.	TRBJ1-2
CASSLGEDEQFF	TGTGCCAGCAGCTTGGGCGAGGATGAGCAGTTCTTC	medium-sized	TRBV5-6	.	TRBJ2-1
CASGSLYGYTF	TGTGCCAGTGGGTCGCTCTATGGCTACACCTTC	.	TRBV6-5	.	TRBJ1-2
CASSVGGSVGQYYEQYF	TGTGCCAGTAGTGTCGGCGGGTCCGTGGGCCAATACTACGAGCAGTACTTC	medium-sized	TRBV19	.	TRBJ2-7
CASSSRTSSPETQYF	TGTGCCAGTAGTAGTAGGACTAGTTCTCCGGAGACCCAGTACTTC	.	TRBV19	TRBD2	TRBJ2-5
CASSLTLNTEAFF	TGTGCCAGCAGCCTTACATTGAACACTGAAGCTTTCTTT	.	TRBV5-6	.	TRBJ1-1
CASSPPQLRGYEQYF	TGTGCCAGCTCACCACCACAACTAAGGGGGTACGAGCAGTACTTC	few	TRBV18	.	TRBJ2-7
CASSWTSGETQYF	TGTGCCAGCAGCTGGACTAGTGGGGAGACCCAGTACTTC	few	TRBV5-4	TRBD2	TRBJ2-5
CASRLDRGSSPLHF	TGTGCCAGCAGACTAGACAGAGGGAGTTCACCCCTCCACTTT	few	TRBV6-1	.	TRBJ1-6
CASSQRRDGYGYTF	TGCGCCAGCAGCCAGCGCAGGGACGGCTATGGCTACACCTTC	.	TRBV4-3	.	TRBJ1-2